The 4 T cell receptor beta chains below all came from one sample that was sequenced in a study of blood T cell repertoires in COVID-19. Profiling relied on immunoSEQ multiplex PCR, and the TCRdb table lists in-frame clones only, not all of them. The table has 180,000 or so clones, 70% to 85% seen once. The sequencing input was peripheral blood. These receptors were taken from a man aged 45-65 years who had recovered from COVID-19.

The J gene is TRBJ2-1, the V gene TRBV19; 11 positions match TRBD1. Per germline, CDR1 LNHDA and CDR2 SQIVND (reference sequence). The length of the CDR3 is 14 residues. Losses at the gene ends were 5 bases for V and 10 bases for J; bases not matched to a gene: 7. The CDR3 protein is CASSFGQGAGEQFF. The DNA of the CDR3 is TGTGCCAGTAGTTTCGGACAGGGGGCCGGGGAGCAGTTCTTC.

CDR3 sequence: CASSWTGDYGYTF. CDR3 bases: TGTGCCAGCAGCTGGACAGGAGACTATGGCTACACCTTC. V gene TRBV12-3 or TRBV12-4 combines with J gene TRBJ1-2; 7 bases are a match to TRBD1. Trimming at V came to 6 bases and at J to 3 bases, leaving 4 bases not matched to a gene. This CDR3 has 13 residues.

The chain recombines TRBV19 with TRBJ2-1, with TRBD2 matching 13 bases. The CDR3 sequence is 20 residues long. Per the germline V gene, CDR1 is LNHDA and CDR2 is SQIVND (reference sequence). Trimming took 2 bases from V and 0 from J; bases not matched to a gene: 10. The CDR3 loop reads CASSITGTSGTFSSYNEQFF. The CDR3 DNA reads as TGTGCCAGTAGTATAACCGGGACTAGCGGGACCTTCAGCTCCTACAATGAGCAGTTCTTC.

This clone appeared a few times. The V and J genes are TRBV7-3 and TRBJ2-3; possible D gene TRBD1, 6 bases. Germline-derived CDR1 and CDR2 are SGHTA and FQGTGA. The V end was cut by 8 bases, the J end by 2 bases, with 17 bases between. The CDR3 is 15 amino acids. CDR3 DNA: TGTGCCAGCCGGGACGGACAGACCAACACAGATACGCAGTATTTT. This encodes CASRDGQTNTDTQYF.